The 4 T cell receptor beta chains below all came from one sample that was sequenced in a study of Ad26.COV2.S vaccination and SARS-CoV-2 variants. Sequenced by immunoSEQ multiplex PCR; TCRdb stores in-frame clones only, minus some. Of about 680,000 clones in the sample, roughly nine tenths were seen once. Treatment indicated: roughly 18 received Ad26.COV2.S at low or high dose, single or two shots; a few received placebo; per-sample allocation not given. Samples came from day 63 after the first vaccine or placebo injection. The sample was peripheral blood, taken in a trial of Ad26.COV2.S vaccine versus placebo. Receptor source: a person between 18 and 59 years old who received the Ad26.COV2.S COVID-19 vaccine or a placebo.

The chain is built from TRBV4-2 and TRBJ2-5; 10 nucleotides line up with TRBD2. In germline, CDR1 is LGHNA, CDR2 YNFKEQ. V trimming: 0 bases; J trimming: 1 base; junction bases outside the gene matches: 14. This CDR3 is built from 20 residues. The CDR3 loop reads CASSQDLVRASGGLQETQYF. The CDR3 DNA is TGTGCCAGCAGCCAAGATTTGGTCCGCGCTAGCGGGGGCCTCCAAGAGACCCAGTACTTC.

This clone was seen a handful of times. The chain is built from TRBV7-9 and TRBJ1-6, with 7 positions matching TRBD1. Germline V lookup: CDR1 SEHNR, CDR2 FQNEAQ (reference sequence). CDR3 length: 15 amino acids. J was trimmed by 7 bases and V by 4 bases; bases with no gene match: 7. CDR3 DNA: TGTGCCAGCAGCTCGGGACAGTCGATGAATTCACCCCTCCACTTT. This encodes CASSSGQSMNSPLHF. The full variable domain, in which reference TRBV7-9 and TRBJ1-6 provide the parts outside the CDR3, is DTGVSQNPRHKITKRGQNVTFRCDPISEHNRLYWYRQTLGQGPEFLTYFQNEAQLEKSRLLSDRFSAERPKGSFSTLEIQRTEQGDSAMYLCASSSGQSMNSPLHFGNGTRLTVT.

The rearrangement links TRBV7-8 to TRBJ2-7; D not certain. Germline CDR1 and CDR2: SGHVS and FQNEAQ. The CDR3 runs 14 residues. V was cut by 4 bases and J by 1 base, with 11 bases left in between. The CDR3 spells CASSSRWFSYEQYF. The CDR3 coding sequence is TGTGCCAGCAGCTCCCGGTGGTTTTCCTACGAGCAGTACTTC. Using reference TRBV7-8 and TRBJ2-7 for the parts outside the CDR3, the full variable domain is GAGVSQSPRYKVAKRGQDVALRCDPISGHVSLFWYQQALGQGPEFLTYFQNEAQLDKSGLPSDRFFAERPEGSVSTLKIQRTQQEDSAVYLCASSSRWFSYEQYFGPGTRLTVT.

The V gene is TRBV5-6, the J gene TRBJ2-7; no firm D call. V gave up 5 bases and J gave up 0 bases, with 6 bases separating them. CDR1 and CDR2 from the germline V gene are SGHDT and YYEEEE. The CDR3 consists of 12 residues. CDR3 protein: CASRRSSYEQYF. As DNA, the CDR3 is TGTGCCAGCAGGCGGAGCTCCTACGAGCAGTACTTC. Using reference TRBV5-6 and TRBJ2-7 for the parts outside the CDR3, the full variable domain is DAGVTQSPTHLIKTRGQQVTLRCSPKSGHDTVSWYQQALGQGPQFIFQYYEEEERQRGNFPDRFSGHQFPNYSSELNVNALLLGDSALYLCASRRSSYEQYFGPGTRLTVT.